This TCR beta chain was observed in a study of CD8+ T cells in alopecia areata. The CDR3 totals 15 residues. Losses at the gene ends were 5 bases for V and 7 bases for J; bases not matched to a gene: 9. Per germline, CDR1 GTSNPN and CDR2 SVGIG (reference sequence). Extraction and reverse transcription of RNA yielded cDNA as the sequencing template. Produced via immunoSEQ multiplex PCR; TCRdb's table is partial and in-frame only. The sample has approximately 140,000 clones, around 50% seen once; the top ten hold less than 8%. This clone was counted a single time. Its specificity is unknown. Broader study findings: Elevated clonality characterized lesional scalp relative to normal scalp, particularly in alopecia totalis/universalis. Mouse data revealed clearer TCR sharing than patient data did, a gap possibly tied to HLA. Scalp sample sequencing also detects resident alphabeta T cells of normal skin.

Peripheral blood and lesional scalp punch biopsies came from alopecia areata patients. This TCR came from a human donor with alopecia areata. The V and J genes are TRBV30 and TRBJ2-3, with 13 bases aligning to TRBD2. The specimen sequenced was CD4+ T cells sorted from blood. CDR3 residues: CAWSSLAGGPNTQYF. Written as DNA, the CDR3 is TGTGCCTGGTCTTCACTAGCGGGAGGGCCTAATACGCAGTATTTT.